One and the same sample provided the 3 T cell receptor beta chains below, sequenced in a study of OX40 agonist ivuxolimab in advanced cancers. Measured with immunoSEQ multiplex PCR; TCRdb has only the in-frame clones, and not every one. The table has some 96,000 clones, under 95% seen once. The specimen was CD4+ or CD8+ T cells sorted from blood, collected in a trial of the OX40 agonist ivuxolimab. The receptors shown here come from an adult with an advanced solid tumor such as melanoma, head and neck, liver or kidney cancer.

V and J are TRBV27 and TRBJ1-6, with TRBD1 identical over 9 bases. CDR3 size: 15 residues. From germline, CDR1 is MNHEY and CDR2 SMNVEV (reference sequence). Unmatched junction bases numbered 7, after V lost 5 bases and J lost 8 bases. The chain's CDR3 is CASSIQGALYSPLHF. The CDR3 nucleotides read TGTGCCAGCAGTATACAGGGGGCGCTTTATTCACCCCTCCACTTT.

This chain connects TRBV7-2 to TRBJ2-7, with unresolved D. Trimming took off 2 bases at V and 1 base at J, with 12 bases between the two ends. This CDR3 is built from 15 residues. CDR1 and CDR2 (germline): SGHTA, FQGNSA. The CDR3, as DNA: TGTGCCAGCAGCTTATTTGCAGGCGCGTCCTACGAGCAGTACTTC. This gives the protein CASSLFAGASYEQYF.

The chain uses TRBV4-1 and TRBJ1-1; unclear D gene. V was shortened by 2 bases and J by 2 bases, with 12 bases between the two germline ends. CDR3 size: 15 residues. Germline V lookup: CDR1 MGHRA, CDR2 YSYEKL. CDR3 loop: CASSQSGSANTEAFF. The CDR3 bases are TGCGCCAGCAGCCAATCGGGGAGTGCAAACACTGAAGCTTTCTTT.